This T cell receptor beta chain was observed in a study of cytomegalovirus exposure and HLA in healthy donors. Overall study context: The 500 to 850 first-cohort repertoires and the approximately 110 validation repertoires shared the same platform, a later analysis reported.

Clones were sequenced by immunoSEQ multiplex PCR, and TCRdb holds only the in-frame ones, with some missing. The table lists approximately 140,000 clones, around 90% of them singletons. Overall study results and limits: The study recorded about 150 TCR beta chains that were cytomegalovirus-associated.

This clone was seen once. Antigen unknown. CDR1 is LNHDA and CDR2 is SQIVND in the germline V gene (reference sequence). Germline trimming cut 6 bases from V and 2 bases from J; bases unmatched to any gene: 3. The CDR3 is made up of 14 amino acids. The chain uses TRBV19 and TRBJ1-5; 8 positions agree with TRBD1. Sequencing was done on a sample of PBMCs. The receptor was derived from a woman aged 18-30 years in good health and CMV-seropositive. The CDR3, as DNA: TGTGCCAGTAGAATGACAGGGGGCAATCAGCCCCAGCATTTT. This sequence encodes CASRMTGGNQPQHF.